What follows are 29 T cell receptor beta chains derived from one specimen sequenced in a study of T cell clonality in common variable immunodeficiency. Study-level findings and limits: Fewer deletions and N-nucleotide insertions were reportedly seen in common variable immunodeficiency TCR beta sequences.

Libraries were prepared by immunoSEQ multiplex PCR; TCRdb keeps only in-frame clonotypes and omits some of them. The specimen has approximately 20,000 clones, none found just once. The antigens these receptors bind are not known. What was sequenced was peripheral blood mononuclear cells. Receptor source: a human donor with common variable immunodeficiency.

This clone appeared many times. The sequenced fragment ends 3 residues before the CDR3 boundary, so the rest is inferred from the germline J gene. The V and J genes are TRBV20-1 and TRBJ2-3; 9 bases fit TRBD2. The CDR3 spans 13 residues. Germline V gene lookup returns CDR1 DFQATT and CDR2 SNEGSKA (reference sequence). The junction had 11 bases not matched to a gene; V was cut back by 8 bases and J by 8 bases. The sequenced part of the CDR3 DNA is TGCAGTCCAAGTGGGCGGGAGGGAGGTACG. Its translation: CSPSGREGGT. Given in full, the CDR3 is CSPSGREGGTQYF.

This clone was recorded many times. Read sequence stops 3 residues before the CDR3 end, and the germline J gene provides the missing end. The chain combines TRBV5-1 with TRBJ2-1; no clear D. Germline lookup yields CDR1 SGHRS and CDR2 YFSETQ. Trimming left V 4 bases short and J 0 bases short, with 11 bases between. CDR3 length: 15 residues. The CDR3: CASSVALVSYNEQFF. The CDR3 DNA, read in part, is TGCGCCAGCAGCGTGGCTCTAGTCTCCTACAATGAG.

This clone has ten or more counts. Sequencing ends 3 residues short of the CDR3 end; the germline J gene provides the rest. The rearrangement uses TRBV7-8 and TRBJ2-2, with 7 bases that match TRBD2. The V gene's germline CDR1 is SGHVS and CDR2 FQNEAQ. The CDR3 extends over 17 amino acids. V gave up 5 bases and J gave up 6 bases; unmatched junction bases: 15. The part of the CDR3 DNA that was read is TGTGCCAGCAGCCAAGCCGGTAGGACTAGAATCTCCGGGGAG. Amino acid sequence: CASSQAGRTRISGE. In full, the CDR3 is CASSQAGRTRISGELFF.

In its sample, this clone is medium-sized. From the germline J gene comes the end of the CDR3, since the read stops 3 residues before it. The chain has TRBV5-1 and TRBJ1-2; D is possibly TRBD1 (6 bases). Germline V gene data show CDR1 as SGHRS and CDR2 as YFSETQ. The CDR3 length is 13 residues. The V and J ends lost 4 bases and 4 bases respectively, with 11 bases between them. The CDR3: CASSLGGGYGYTF. Partial CDR3 DNA: TGCGCCAGCAGCCTAGGGGGGGGCTATGGC.

Concerning this clone itself: The CDR3 end lies 3 residues beyond the end of the read and is filled in from the germline J gene. This sequence joins TRBV7-3 and TRBJ2-7; 7 bases align to TRBD1. V gave up 8 bases and J gave up 5 bases; unmatched junction bases: 9. CDR1 and CDR2 (germline): SGHTA, FQGTGA. The CDR3 runs to 13 residues. CDR3: CASAEDRFDEQYF. The sequenced part of the CDR3 DNA is TGTGCCAGCGCCGAGGACAGGTTCGACGAG.

This clone was picked up many times. Read coverage stops 3 residues before the CDR3 terminus; the germline J gene supplies the remainder. This chain uses TRBV11-3 with TRBJ2-7, with 11 bases matching TRBD2. From germline, CDR1 is SGHNT and CDR2 YENEEA. The CDR3 is 15 amino acids. The V and J ends lost 5 bases and 6 bases, in that order; junction bases with no gene match: 9. The covered CDR3 bases are TGTGCCAGCAGCGACTTGACTAGCGGGAAGGGCGAG. This sequence encodes CASSDLTSGKGE. The entire CDR3 protein reads CASSDLTSGKGEQYF.

This clone was counted at least ten times. The CDR3 is cut off 3 residues early in the read; its end comes from the germline J gene. The chain combines TRBV7-6 with TRBJ2-7; TRBD2 is a possible D gene (5 bases). From germline, CDR1 is SGHVS and CDR2 FNYEAQ. The V end was cut by 3 bases, the J end by 2 bases, with 8 bases between. CDR3 length: 13 amino acids. CDR3 bases read: TGTGCCAGCAGCTTGGCCGGGGCCTACGAG. The encoded protein is CASSLAGAYE. The CDR3 as a whole reads CASSLAGAYEQYF.

This clone was observed many times. The read comes to an end 3 residues before the CDR3 does, leaving the germline J gene to fill in the end. The J gene is TRBJ2-7, the V gene TRBV12-3 or TRBV12-4; tentative D call: TRBD2 (5 bases). The CDR3 extends over 14 amino acids. Trimming stripped 3 bases from V and 5 bases from J, with 14 bases between. The CDR3: CASSFGGRADEQYF. CDR3 DNA (partial): TGTGCCAGCAGTTTCGGCGGGCGGGCCGACGAG.

The table lists this clone with many counts. The CDR3 end lies 3 residues beyond the end of the read and is filled in from the germline J gene. J is TRBJ1-5 and V is TRBV28; 8 bases are a match to TRBD1. The CDR3 spans 17 residues. CDR1 and CDR2 (germline): MDHEN, SYDVKM. Trimming removed 8 bases from V and 2 bases from J; junction bases left unmatched: 14. CDR3 in amino acids: CASDRQGSLLGNQPQHF. The DNA read from the CDR3 is TGTGCCAGCGATCGACAGGGGTCACTCTTAGGCAATCAGCCC.

This clone has at least ten counts. The observed sequence ends 3 residues before the CDR3 terminus, with the missing tail filled in from the germline J gene. The genes are TRBV20-1 and TRBJ1-4; 8 positions match TRBD1. This CDR3 has 15 residues. V was pared by 6 bases and J by 6 bases, with 12 bases of the junction left unmatched. Germline V CDR1 and CDR2: DFQATT, SNEGSKA (reference sequence). The covered CDR3 bases are TGCAGTGCCCCCATGGCAGGACAGGGACATGAAAAA. Translating it yields CSAPMAGQGHEK. In full, the CDR3 is CSAPMAGQGHEKLFF.

This clone was found many times. The CDR3 DNA, read in part, is TGCGCCAGCGGACCCAGGGGAGGGAACACTGAA. This codes for CASGPRGGNTE. The complete CDR3 protein is CASGPRGGNTEAFF. This chain connects TRBV5-1 to TRBJ1-1; TRBD1 might be the D (6 bases). The read falls 3 residues short of the CDR3 end, and the missing part is taken from the germline J gene. This CDR3 has 14 amino acids. V lost 7 bases and J 1 base, leaving 14 bases between the germline ends. Germline loops: CDR1 SGHRS, CDR2 YFSETQ.

This clone was observed many times. The read finishes 3 residues shy of the CDR3 end, and the germline J gene is used to complete it. V and J are TRBV6-4 and TRBJ1-2; TRBD1 aligns across 7 bases. The CDR3 runs 16 residues. Losses at the gene ends were 10 bases for V and 2 bases for J; bases not matched to a gene: 16. The germline V gene has CDR1 MRHNA and CDR2 SNTAGT. The sequenced part of the CDR3 DNA is TGTGCCACCGCGGTCAAGGGTTCGACAGGGAACTATGGC. It codes for CATAVKGSTGNYG. The whole CDR3 sequence is CATAVKGSTGNYGYTF.

There are many counts of this clone. The read terminates 3 residues ahead of where the CDR3 ends, so the germline J gene completes it. The rearrangement uses TRBV2 and TRBJ2-4, with 10 bases fitting TRBD1. CDR3 length: 16 residues. Trimming at V came to 2 bases and at J to 6 bases, leaving 7 bases not matched to a gene. Germline values: CDR1 SNHLY, CDR2 FYNNEI. CDR3 sequence: CASSEQGQGKGNIQYF. CDR3 DNA, as far as it was read: TGTGCCAGCAGTGAACAGGGACAGGGGAAGGGAAACATT.

This clone was observed many times. The read finishes 3 residues shy of the CDR3 end, and the germline J gene is used to complete it. This sequence joins TRBV23-1 and TRBJ2-7; the match to TRBD1 covers 8 bases. TRBV23-1 has ORF status, its function being uncertain. The CDR3 is 16 amino acids. V was pared by 4 bases and J by 1 base, with 9 bases of the junction left unmatched. The chain's CDR3 is CASSPPPGTGSYEQYF. CDR3 DNA (partial): TGCGCCAGCAGTCCTCCGCCAGGGACAGGATCCTACGAG.

There are many counts of this clone. The DNA read from the CDR3 is TGTGCCAGCAGCCCTACAGGGGTGGCGGACATT. This sequence encodes CASSPTGVADI. The entire CDR3 protein is CASSPTGVADIQYF. The chain combines TRBV5-4 with TRBJ2-4; 7 bases line up with TRBD1. Read sequence stops 3 residues before the CDR3 end, and the germline J gene provides the missing end. Germline-derived CDR1 and CDR2 are SGHNT and YYREEE (reference sequence). The CDR3 is made up of 14 amino acids. V shed 4 bases and J 8 bases; nucleotides not matched to a gene: 9.

There are many counts of this clone. The read terminates 3 residues before the CDR3 end, so the remaining end is supplied by the germline J gene. The chain is built from TRBV2 and TRBJ2-5; 9 bases map to TRBD1. The CDR3 has 13 amino acids. The trim removed 7 bases at V and 5 bases at J, leaving 5 bases unmatched. CDR1 is SNHLY, CDR2 FYNNEI, per germline. CDR3 DNA, as far as it was read: TGTGCCAGCACGGGACAGGGAAGGGAGACC. Its protein is CASTGQGRET. The CDR3, in full, reads CASTGQGRETQYF.

The sample holds many counts of this clone. The sequenced fragment ends 3 residues before the CDR3 boundary, so the rest is inferred from the germline J gene. This chain joins TRBV18 and TRBJ2-7, with TRBD1 as a possible D gene (6 bases). Trimming took 6 bases from V and 2 from J, leaving 11 bases between them. The germline V gene has CDR1 KGHSH and CDR2 LQKENI. CDR3 length: 13 residues. This CDR3 is CASSLDRTYEQYF. The covered CDR3 bases are TGTGCCAGCTCTCTAGACAGGACCTACGAG.

At least ten counts were recorded for this clone. The read ends 3 residues early relative to the CDR3; the germline J gene fills the gap. This chain links TRBV19 with TRBJ2-7; 8 bases line up with TRBD1. The CDR3 is made up of 16 amino acids. V gave up 4 bases and J gave up 1 base; unmatched junction bases: 9. In germline, CDR1 is LNHDA, CDR2 SQIVND (reference sequence). The CDR3 bases that were read are TGTGCCAGTAGTACGATCACAGGGGGGACTTCCTACGAG. Protein sequence: CASSTITGGTSYE. The full CDR3 protein reads CASSTITGGTSYEQYF.

This clone has ten or more counts. The read ends 3 residues early relative to the CDR3; the germline J gene fills the gap. J is TRBJ1-2 and V is TRBV10-1; 7 bases agree with TRBD1. The germline gives CDR1 WNHNN, CDR2 SYGVQD (reference sequence). The CDR3 consists of 12 residues. The V segment lost 9 bases and the J segment 5 bases; nucleotides outside the gene matches: 6. The chain's CDR3 is CAREVDRYGYTF. The CDR3 bases that were read are TGCGCCAGAGAAGTGGACAGGTATGGC.

In regard to this clone: The read ends 3 residues before the CDR3 terminus; that terminus is restored from the germline J gene. The gene calls are TRBV20-1 and TRBJ2-5, with 10 bases fitting TRBD1. The ends lost 3 bases at V and 3 bases at J; junction bases unmatched: 1. The CDR3 is made up of 13 amino acids. Germline V CDR1 and CDR2: DFQATT, SNEGSKA (reference sequence). The sequenced part of the CDR3 DNA is TGCAGTGCTAGGACAGGGGGCGAAGAGACC. It translates to CSARTGGEET. The whole CDR3 is CSARTGGEETQYF.

This clone was seen ten or more times. The read gets to within 3 residues of the CDR3 end, and the germline J gene fills in the rest. The chain uses TRBV13 and TRBJ2-7; 10 bases are a match to TRBD2. The CDR3 runs to 16 residues. Germline CDR1 and CDR2: PRHDT and FYEKMQ (reference sequence). The trim removed 4 bases at V and 5 bases at J, leaving 11 bases unmatched. CDR3 residues: CASSWGSASGRNEQYF. CDR3 DNA, as far as it was read: TGTGCCAGCAGCTGGGGGTCAGCTAGCGGGAGAAACGAG.

This clone has a count of ten or more. The sequence runs out 3 residues before the end of the CDR3; the remainder is reconstructed from the germline J gene. The chain carries TRBV13 and TRBJ2-3; 9 nucleotides agree with TRBD2. CDR3 length: 15 residues. Germline V gene sequence: CDR1 PRHDT, CDR2 FYEKMQ (reference sequence). J gave up 2 bases and V 5 bases, and 5 bases lay outside the gene matches. The sequenced CDR3 bases are TGTGCCAGCAGCCAAGCGGGAGGAGCCACAGATACG. Translated, it gives CASSQAGGATDT. The full CDR3 reads CASSQAGGATDTQYF.

This clone rates as medium-sized. Read data end 3 residues before the CDR3 end; the end is taken from the germline J gene. The chain combines TRBV30 with TRBJ2-5; 10 nucleotides agree with TRBD2. Germline assignment: CDR1 GTSNPN and CDR2 SVGIG (reference sequence). The CDR3 sequence is 15 residues long. Germline trimming cut 1 base from V and 2 bases from J; bases unmatched to any gene: 4. CDR3 loop: CAWSAGLALQETQYF. The covered CDR3 bases are TGTGCCTGGAGTGCGGGACTAGCGCTACAAGAGACC.

This clone was observed at least ten times. The read terminates 3 residues before the CDR3 end, so the remaining end is supplied by the germline J gene. The V gene is TRBV6-1, the J gene TRBJ2-1, with 8 bases matching TRBD2. The CDR3 totals 14 residues. The V segment lost 3 bases and the J segment 9 bases; nucleotides outside the gene matches: 7. Germline loops: CDR1 MNHNS, CDR2 SASEGT. The CDR3 here is CASSDGTSKGEQFF. The covered CDR3 bases are TGTGCCAGCAGTGACGGGACTAGTAAGGGTGAG.

This clone was counted ten times or more. Read sequence stops 3 residues before the CDR3 end, and the germline J gene provides the missing end. This chain links TRBV19 with TRBJ2-7; unclear D gene. This CDR3 has 14 amino acids. V shed 6 bases and J shed 0 bases, with 12 bases lying between them. Germline CDR1 is LNHDA and CDR2 is SQIVND (reference sequence). CDR3 DNA (partial): TGTGCCAGTAGCTATGAATACAGCTCCTACGAG. Protein sequence: CASSYEYSSYE. The entire CDR3 sequence reads CASSYEYSSYEQYF.

By proportion, this clone is medium-sized. CDR3 loop: CSASNPGHLSYEQYF. The CDR3 DNA, read in part, is TGCAGTGCTAGCAACCCGGGACACCTCTCCTACGAG. The V and J genes are TRBV20-1 and TRBJ2-7, with TRBD1 as a possible D gene (6 bases). The read halts 3 residues ahead of the CDR3 end, with the missing end drawn from the germline J gene. V lost 3 bases to trimming and J lost 0 bases, with 15 bases between them. Germline loops: CDR1 DFQATT, CDR2 SNEGSKA (reference sequence). The CDR3 covers 15 residues.

This clone has a count of ten or more. The read comes to an end 3 residues before the CDR3 does, leaving the germline J gene to fill in the end. The chain uses TRBV20-1 and TRBJ2-2, with D unclear. This CDR3 comprises 18 residues. V lost 1 base and J lost 0, with 18 bases in between. The V gene's germline CDR1 is DFQATT and CDR2 SNEGSKA (reference sequence). This chain's CDR3 is CSARGLARFSANTGELFF. The CDR3 bases that were read are TGCAGTGCTAGAGGGCTTGCCAGGTTCTCTGCGAACACCGGGGAG.

As to this clone: The CDR3 end falls 3 residues outside the read, so it is completed with the germline J gene. The chain carries TRBV19 and TRBJ1-6; possibly TRBD1 for D (5 bases). Germline loops: CDR1 LNHDA, CDR2 SQIVND (reference sequence). V dropped 1 base and J dropped 6 bases, with 19 bases sitting between them. The CDR3 covers 18 residues. Partial CDR3 DNA: TGTGCCAGTAGTATAGGTCGTCTACGGGCCAGGGCTAATTCACCC. Protein: CASSIGRLRARANSP. The entire CDR3 sequence reads CASSIGRLRARANSPLHF.

This clone was recorded a few times. CDR3 sequence: CASSLRGNSYNEQFF. The part of the CDR3 DNA that was read is TGTGCCAGCAGTTTAAGGGGGAATTCCTACAATGAG. The chain has TRBV7-9 and TRBJ2-1; D perhaps matches TRBD1 (6 bases). The sequenced fragment ends 3 residues before the CDR3 boundary, so the rest is inferred from the germline J gene. The CDR3 covers 15 residues. Germline V gene data show CDR1 as SEHNR and CDR2 as FQNEAQ (reference sequence). V shed 6 bases and J shed 1 base, with 13 bases lying between them.